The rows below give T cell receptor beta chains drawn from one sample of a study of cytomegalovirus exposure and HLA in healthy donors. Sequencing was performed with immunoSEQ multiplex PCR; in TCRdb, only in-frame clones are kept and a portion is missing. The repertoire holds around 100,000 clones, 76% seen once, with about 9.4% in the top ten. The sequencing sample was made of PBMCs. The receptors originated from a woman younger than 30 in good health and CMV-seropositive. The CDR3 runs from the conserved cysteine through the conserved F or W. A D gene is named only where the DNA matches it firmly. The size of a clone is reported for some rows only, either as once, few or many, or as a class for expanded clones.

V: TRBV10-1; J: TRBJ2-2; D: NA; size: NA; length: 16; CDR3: CASSEWSGKHTGELFF; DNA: TGCGCCAGCAGTGAGTGGTCAGGGAAGCACACCGGGGAGCTGTTTTTT
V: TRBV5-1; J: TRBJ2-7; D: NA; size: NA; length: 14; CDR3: CASTTTQGFYEQYF; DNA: TGCGCCAGCACCACTACCCAGGGGTTCTACGAGCAGTACTTC
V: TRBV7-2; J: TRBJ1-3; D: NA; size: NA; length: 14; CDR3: CASSYTGSGNTIYF; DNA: TGTGCCAGCAGCTATACAGGGTCGGGAAACACCATATATTTT
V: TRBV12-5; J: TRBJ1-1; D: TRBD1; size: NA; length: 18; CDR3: CASGYWRRTGGRIAEAFF; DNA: TGTGCTAGTGGCTATTGGAGGAGGACAGGGGGGCGAATAGCTGAAGCTTTCTTT
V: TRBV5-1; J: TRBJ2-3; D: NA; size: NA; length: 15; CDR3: CASSLDRASTDTQYF; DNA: TGCGCCAGCAGCTTGGACAGGGCTTCGACAGATACGCAGTATTTT
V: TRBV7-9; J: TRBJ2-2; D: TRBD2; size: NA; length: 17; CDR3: CASTRTSGATNTGELFF; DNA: TGTGCCAGCACCCGGACTAGCGGGGCCACGAACACCGGGGAGCTGTTTTTT
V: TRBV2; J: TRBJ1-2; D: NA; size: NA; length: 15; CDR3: CASSDGFRGDYGYTF; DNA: TGTGCCAGCAGTGACGGGTTTAGGGGCGACTATGGCTACACCTTC
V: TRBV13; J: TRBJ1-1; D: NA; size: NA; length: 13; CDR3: CASSSVQGTEAFF; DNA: TGTGCCAGCAGCTCCGTCCAGGGGACTGAAGCTTTCTTT
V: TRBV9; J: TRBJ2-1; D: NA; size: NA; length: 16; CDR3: CASSVGKGVAYNEQFF; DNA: TGTGCCAGCAGCGTAGGAAAGGGGGTCGCCTACAATGAGCAGTTCTTC
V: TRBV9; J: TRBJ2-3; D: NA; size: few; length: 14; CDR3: CASSVGALTDTQYF; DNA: TGTGCCAGCAGCGTAGGAGCACTAACAGATACGCAGTATTTT
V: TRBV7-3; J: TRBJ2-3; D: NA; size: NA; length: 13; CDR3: CASSLRAQDTQYF; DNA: TGTGCCAGCAGCTTAAGGGCTCAAGATACGCAGTATTTT
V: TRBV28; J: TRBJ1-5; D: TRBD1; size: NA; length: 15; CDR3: CASSLTGRQDQPQHF; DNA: TGTGCCAGCAGTCTGACAGGGAGACAGGATCAGCCCCAGCATTTT
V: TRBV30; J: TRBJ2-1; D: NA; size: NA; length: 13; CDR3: CAWSMGLRNEQFF; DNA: TGTGCCTGGAGTATGGGACTGCGGAATGAGCAGTTCTTC
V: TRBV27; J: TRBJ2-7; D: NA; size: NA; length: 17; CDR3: CASSLRRRDTYSYEQYF; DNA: TGTGCCAGCAGTTTGCGTCGTAGGGACACTTACTCCTACGAGCAGTACTTC
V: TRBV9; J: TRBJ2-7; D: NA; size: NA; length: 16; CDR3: CASSVGLTFSSYEQYF; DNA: TGTGCCAGCAGCGTAGGTTTGACATTTAGCTCCTACGAGCAGTACTTC
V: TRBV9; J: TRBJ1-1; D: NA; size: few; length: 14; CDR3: CASSPSQLGTEAFF; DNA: TGTGCCAGCAGCCCTAGTCAGCTGGGCACTGAAGCTTTCTTT
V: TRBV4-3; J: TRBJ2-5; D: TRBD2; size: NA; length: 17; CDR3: CASSHLASGSSRKTQYF; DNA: TGCGCCAGCAGCCACTTGGCCAGCGGGAGCTCCCGGAAGACCCAGTACTTC
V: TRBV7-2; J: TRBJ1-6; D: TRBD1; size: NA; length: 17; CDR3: CASSLRMGQGTNSPLHF; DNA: TGTGCCAGCAGCCTACGAATGGGACAGGGGACGAATTCACCCCTCCACTTT
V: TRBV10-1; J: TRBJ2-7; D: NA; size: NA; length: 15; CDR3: CASSEKGPRLREQYF; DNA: TGCGCCAGCAGTGAAAAGGGGCCTCGTTTACGAGAGCAGTACTTC
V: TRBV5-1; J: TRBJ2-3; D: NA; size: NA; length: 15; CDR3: CASTPELARTDTQYF; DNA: TGCGCCAGCACACCTGAACTAGCCCGCACAGATACGCAGTATTTT
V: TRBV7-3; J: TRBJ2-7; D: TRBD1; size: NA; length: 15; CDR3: CASSRGTGEGYEQYF; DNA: TGTGCCAGCAGCCGTGGGACAGGGGAGGGCTACGAGCAGTACTTC
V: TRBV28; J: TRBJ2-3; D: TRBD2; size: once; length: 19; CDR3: CASRPTPGLPFRTTDTQYF; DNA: TGTGCCAGCAGACCTACACCGGGACTACCTTTCCGGACCACAGATACGCAGTATTTT
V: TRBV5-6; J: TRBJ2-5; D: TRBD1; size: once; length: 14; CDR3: CASSWTGGEETQYF; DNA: TGTGCCAGCAGCTGGACAGGGGGCGAAGAGACCCAGTACTTC
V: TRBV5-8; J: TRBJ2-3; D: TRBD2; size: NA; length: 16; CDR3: CASSLVRLAGPDTQYF; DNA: TGTGCCAGCAGCTTGGTTAGACTAGCGGGGCCAGATACGCAGTATTTT
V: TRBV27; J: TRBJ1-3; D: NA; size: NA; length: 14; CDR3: CASSFGGGGNTIYF; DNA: TGTGCCAGCAGTTTTGGGGGAGGTGGAAACACCATATATTTT
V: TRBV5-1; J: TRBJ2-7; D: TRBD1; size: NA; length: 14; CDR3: CASSVGQGPIEQYF; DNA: TGCGCCAGCAGCGTGGGACAGGGTCCCATCGAGCAGTACTTC
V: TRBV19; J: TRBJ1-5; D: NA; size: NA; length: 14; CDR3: CASSTNRANQPQHF; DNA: TGTGCCAGTAGTACCAACAGGGCGAATCAGCCCCAGCATTTT
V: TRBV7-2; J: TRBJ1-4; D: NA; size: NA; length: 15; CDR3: CASRPNRRNNEKLFF; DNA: TGTGCCAGCAGGCCCAACCGCAGAAATAATGAAAAACTGTTTTTT
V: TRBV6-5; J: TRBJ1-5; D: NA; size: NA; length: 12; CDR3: CASSQLGQPQHF; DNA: TGTGCCAGCAGCCAATTGGGCCAGCCCCAGCATTTT
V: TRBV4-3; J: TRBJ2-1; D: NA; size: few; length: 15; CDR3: CASTHSRRAYNEQFF; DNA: TGCGCCAGCACCCACAGTCGCAGGGCCTACAATGAGCAGTTCTTC
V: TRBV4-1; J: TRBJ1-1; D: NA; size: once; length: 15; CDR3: CASSQDPGISAEAFF; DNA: TGCGCCAGCAGCCAAGATCCGGGGATTTCGGCTGAAGCTTTCTTT
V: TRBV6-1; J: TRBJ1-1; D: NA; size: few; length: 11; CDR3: CASRVGTEAFF; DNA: TGTGCCAGCAGGGTCGGCACTGAAGCTTTCTTT
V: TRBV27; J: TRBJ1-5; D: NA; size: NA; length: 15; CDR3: CASSFDRYSNQPQHF; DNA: TGTGCCAGCAGTTTCGACAGGTATAGCAATCAGCCCCAGCATTTT
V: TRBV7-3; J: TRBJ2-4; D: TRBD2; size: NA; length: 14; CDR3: CASSPTSSTNIQYF; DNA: TGTGCCAGCAGCCCGACTAGCTCGACTAACATTCAGTACTTC
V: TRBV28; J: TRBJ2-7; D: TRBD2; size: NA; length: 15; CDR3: CASTNPTSETYEQYF; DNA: TGTGCCAGCACCAACCCGACTAGCGAGACCTACGAGCAGTACTTC
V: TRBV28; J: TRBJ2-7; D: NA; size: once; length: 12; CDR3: CASSPRRYEQYF; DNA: TGTGCCAGCAGCCCGCGGCGCTACGAGCAGTACTTC
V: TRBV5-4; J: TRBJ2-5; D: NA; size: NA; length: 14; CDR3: CASSVKGYEVTQYF; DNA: TGTGCCAGCAGCGTTAAAGGCTATGAGGTGACCCAGTACTTC
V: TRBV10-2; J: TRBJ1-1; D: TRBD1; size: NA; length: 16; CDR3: CASSESEDRGWTEAFF; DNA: TGCGCCAGCAGTGAGTCGGAGGACAGGGGGTGGACTGAAGCTTTCTTT
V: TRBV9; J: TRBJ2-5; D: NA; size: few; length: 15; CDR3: CASSVVQGPTETQYF; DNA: TGTGCCAGCAGCGTAGTTCAGGGGCCCACTGAGACCCAGTACTTC
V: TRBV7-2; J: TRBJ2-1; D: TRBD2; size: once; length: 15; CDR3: CASSPVSGNAYEQFF; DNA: TGTGCCAGCAGCCCGGTGAGCGGGAATGCATATGAGCAGTTCTTC
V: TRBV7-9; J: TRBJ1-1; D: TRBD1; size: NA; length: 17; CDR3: CASSSHDWTGMNTEAFF; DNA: TGTGCCAGCAGCTCCCACGATTGGACAGGGATGAACACTGAAGCTTTCTTT